These 5 T cell receptor beta chains were all obtained from the same sample, sequenced in a study of OX40 agonist ivuxolimab in advanced cancers. The data were produced by immunoSEQ multiplex PCR, yet TCRdb's version contains in-frame clones alone and is incomplete. The data show tens of thousands of clones, about 90% seen once. The input for sequencing was CD4+ or CD8+ T cells sorted from blood, taken in a trial of the OX40 agonist ivuxolimab. These receptors came from an adult with an advanced solid tumor such as melanoma, head and neck, liver or kidney cancer.

V is TRBV28 and J is TRBJ1-1, with 9 bases lining up with TRBD1. The CDR3 covers 13 residues. From germline, CDR1 is MDHEN and CDR2 SYDVKM. Trimming removed 5 bases from V and 10 bases from J; junction bases left unmatched: 8. Here the CDR3 reads CASSPRATGGAFF. In DNA, the CDR3 is TGTGCCAGCAGTCCAAGGGCGACAGGGGGAGCTTTCTTT.

This chain links TRBV6-5 with TRBJ2-3; perhaps TRBD2 as D (5 bases). The germline V gene encodes CDR1 MNHEY and CDR2 SVGAGI. Trimming took off 0 bases at V and 0 bases at J, with 7 bases between the two ends. The CDR3 spans 15 residues. The CDR3 nucleotides are TGTGCCAGCAGTTACTCGGAGGTTAGCACAGATACGCAGTATTTT. Its translation is CASSYSEVSTDTQYF.

The chain uses TRBV28 and TRBJ2-7, with 7 bases that match TRBD2. The CDR3 runs 13 residues. J lost 5 bases, V lost 10 bases, and 11 bases had no gene match. The V gene's germline CDR1 is MDHEN and CDR2 SYDVKM. The CDR3 DNA is TGTGCCATTTCAAGGGAGGGCCCCGACGAGCAGTACTTC. Translating gives CAISREGPDEQYF.

The rearrangement links TRBV7-9 to TRBJ2-3; TRBD2 is a possible D gene (5 bases). The germline CDR1 and CDR2 sequences are SEHNR and FQNEAQ (reference sequence). Trimming took 2 bases from V and 6 from J, leaving 12 bases between them. This CDR3 contains 14 residues. The CDR3 region is CASSLKGRGDTQYF. For the CDR3, the DNA is TGTGCCAGCAGCTTAAAAGGGCGAGGGGATACGCAGTATTTT.

This chain links TRBV4-1 with TRBJ2-7; the match to TRBD2 covers 7 bases. Germline V gene sequence: CDR1 MGHRA, CDR2 YSYEKL. Germline trimming cut 1 base from V and 2 bases from J; bases unmatched to any gene: 8. The CDR3 has 16 residues. In DNA form, the CDR3 reads TGCGCCAGCAGCCAAGTATGGACTAGATTCGCCTACGAGCAGTACTTC. It is translated as CASSQVWTRFAYEQYF.